A selection of T cell receptor beta chains follows, all from one sample in a study of blood T cell repertoires in COVID-19. The repertoire was sequenced with immunoSEQ multiplex PCR; TCRdb's copy has only in-frame clones and lacks some. The table records 80,000 to 100,000 clones, around 86% of them present only once. Specimen: peripheral blood. The receptor set was obtained from a man aged 50-60 years with acute or convalescent COVID-19. Both conserved end residues are part of each CDR3. D genes are given only for firm matches. Clone size is shown for a subset of rows, as once, few, many or a class of expanded clone.

>TRBJ1-2|.|TRBV27|TRBD1
CASSPKGTGDYGYTF
TGTGCCAGCAGTCCTAAAGGGACAGGGGACTATGGCTACACCTTC
>TRBJ2-5|.|TRBV29-1|.
CSVGAGGSETQYF
TGCAGCGTTGGGGCAGGGGGGTCGGAGACCCAGTACTTC
>TRBJ2-7|few|TRBV5-1|.
CASSLVDGSVYHEQYF
TGCGCCAGCAGCTTGGTAGACGGGAGCGTATACCACGAGCAGTACTTC
>TRBJ2-6|.|TRBV5-1|.
CASSFDSSGANVLTF
TGCGCCAGCAGTTTCGACAGCTCTGGGGCCAACGTCCTGACTTTC
>TRBJ2-3|.|TRBV24-1|TRBD2
CATSELAGGSDTQYF
TGTGCCACCAGTGAACTAGCGGGAGGATCCGATACGCAGTATTTT
>TRBJ2-1|.|TRBV19|.
CAVTQRNEQFF
TGTGCCGTAACCCAGAGGAATGAGCAGTTCTTC
>TRBJ1-3|.|TRBV9|.
CASSGSAGAGGNTIYF
TGTGCCAGCAGCGGCTCGGCGGGGGCTGGAGGAAACACCATATATTTT
>TRBJ1-2|.|TRBV28|TRBD1
CASSRDRGLGYTF
TGTGCCAGCAGCCGGGACAGGGGGCTTGGCTACACCTTC
>TRBJ2-5|.|TRBV6-4|.
CASSDSKQSVASLETQYF
TGTGCCAGCAGTGACTCGAAACAGTCGGTTGCTAGCCTAGAGACCCAGTACTTC
>TRBJ2-7|.|TRBV9|.
CASSVDLLRGEQYF
TGTGCCAGCAGCGTAGATTTGCTCCGGGGCGAGCAGTACTTC
>TRBJ2-2|.|TRBV12-5|.
CASEGTGELFF
TGTGCTAGCGAGGGAACCGGGGAGCTGTTTTTT
>TRBJ1-5|.|TRBV2|TRBD1
CASRDTGVNQPQHF
TGTGCCAGCAGGGATACAGGGGTGAATCAGCCCCAGCATTTT
>TRBJ2-1|.|TRBV6-5|.
CASSYGPNNEQFF
TGTGCCAGCAGTTACGGGCCGAACAATGAGCAGTTCTTC
>TRBJ2-1|.|TRBV7-3|TRBD2
CASSPTSGSNEQFF
TGTGCCAGCAGCCCAACTAGCGGGAGCAATGAGCAGTTCTTC
>TRBJ2-3|.|TRBV2|.
CASSVSGPTQYF
TGTGCCAGCAGCGTCAGCGGGCCTACGCAGTATTTT
>TRBJ2-3|.|TRBV7-3|.
CASSLTAGTDTQYF
TGTGCCAGCAGCTTAACCGCAGGTACAGATACGCAGTATTTT
>TRBJ1-6|once|TRBV3-1/TRBV3-2|.
CASGSLQDSPLHF
TGTGCCAGCGGGAGCCTGCAGGATTCACCCCTCCACTTT
>TRBJ2-5|.|TRBV7-7|.
CASSLNSQETQYF
TGTGCCAGCAGCTTAAACAGCCAAGAGACCCAGTACTTC
>TRBJ1-1|.|TRBV7-2|TRBD1
CASSLMAAGQGAEAFF
TGTGCCAGCAGCTTGATGGCCGCGGGACAGGGGGCTGAAGCTTTCTTT
>TRBJ1-6|few|TRBV5-4|TRBD1
CASSFYRGSPLHF
TGTGCCAGCAGCTTCTACAGGGGATCACCCCTCCACTTT
>TRBJ1-5|few|TRBV9|.
CASSGGAGRDQPQHF
TGTGCCAGCAGCGGGGGAGCAGGGAGGGATCAGCCCCAGCATTTT
>TRBJ2-7|once|TRBV5-4|TRBD2
CASSVGTSGGYEQYF
TGTGCCAGCAGCGTCGGGACTAGCGGGGGCTACGAGCAGTACTTC
>TRBJ1-3|.|TRBV5-8|TRBD1
CASRDRGKPGNTIYF
TGTGCCAGCAGGGACAGGGGAAAACCTGGAAACACCATATATTTT
>TRBJ1-1|.|TRBV11-2|.
CASSSGRRTLGPGGAFF
TGTGCCAGCAGCTCAGGACGAAGAACCCTAGGTCCCGGCGGGGCTTTCTTT
>TRBJ2-7|once|TRBV18|TRBD1
CASSQDRGFNEQYF
TGTGCCAGCTCACAGGACAGGGGTTTCAACGAGCAGTACTTC
>TRBJ1-1|once|TRBV7-2|.
CASSLGQNMNTEAFF
TGTGCCAGCAGCTTAGGCCAGAACATGAACACTGAAGCTTTCTTT
>TRBJ2-1|.|TRBV27|TRBD2
CASRVGTSGPYNEQFF
TGTGCCAGCAGAGTGGGTACTAGCGGGCCCTACAATGAGCAGTTCTTC
>TRBJ2-1|.|TRBV18|TRBD1
CASSPATGSNNEQFF
TGTGCCAGCTCACCGGCGACAGGGTCCAACAATGAGCAGTTCTTC
>TRBJ2-4|.|TRBV15|.
CATARVRASGNIQYF
TGTGCCACCGCACGGGTGCGGGCCTCCGGGAACATTCAGTACTTC
>TRBJ2-7|once|TRBV6-6|TRBD1
CASSYNPGQGSYEQYF
TGTGCCAGCAGTTACAACCCGGGACAGGGTTCCTACGAGCAGTACTTC
>TRBJ1-5|.|TRBV5-1|TRBD1
CASSAGQGLLQPQHF
TGCGCCAGCAGCGCGGGACAGGGTCTACTTCAGCCCCAGCATTTT
>TRBJ2-2|once|TRBV13|.
CASRREYSGELFF
TGTGCCAGCAGGAGGGAGTATTCCGGGGAGCTGTTTTTT
>TRBJ1-6|.|TRBV24-1|.
CATSEPTGISYNSPLHF
TGTGCCACCAGTGAACCCACAGGAATCTCCTATAATTCACCCCTCCACTTT
>TRBJ2-5|.|TRBV19|.
CASSIWWGSGETQYF
TGTGCCAGTAGTATCTGGTGGGGATCGGGGGAGACCCAGTACTTC
>TRBJ1-1|.|TRBV6-1|.
CASSENIGEIPEAFF
TGTGCCAGCAGTGAAAACATCGGGGAGATTCCTGAAGCTTTCTTT
>TRBJ2-2|many|TRBV5-8|.
CASSLFRNTGELFF
TGTGCCAGCAGCTTGTTTCGGAACACCGGGGAGCTGTTTTTT
>TRBJ2-5|.|TRBV19|.
CASSIYAHQETQYF
TGTGCCAGTAGTATCTACGCCCACCAAGAGACCCAGTACTTC
>TRBJ2-2|few|TRBV7-2|.
CASSLPGHRNTGELFF
TGTGCCAGCAGCCTCCCTGGACACCGAAACACCGGGGAGCTGTTTTTT
>TRBJ2-5|.|TRBV6-5|TRBD2
CATKRTRTTETQYF
TGTGCCACTAAACGGACTAGGACTACGGAGACCCAGTACTTC
>TRBJ1-4|.|TRBV19|.
CASSGLGGWPEKLFF
TGTGCCAGTAGTGGCCTGGGGGGATGGCCTGAAAAACTGTTTTTT
>TRBJ2-7|.|TRBV7-9|TRBD2
CASRPGLAVGGQYF
TGTGCCAGCAGACCGGGACTAGCGGTCGGAGGGCAGTACTTC
>TRBJ2-7|once|TRBV27|TRBD1
CASSLYRGSYEQYF
TGTGCCAGCAGTTTATACAGGGGGTCCTACGAGCAGTACTTC
>TRBJ2-7|.|TRBV3-1/TRBV3-2|.
CASSQDLPGTGEQYF
TGTGCCAGCAGCCAAGATCTTCCAGGGACTGGCGAGCAGTACTTC
>TRBJ2-7|.|TRBV18|.
CASSPSKYEQYF
TGTGCCAGCTCACCTAGTAAATACGAGCAGTACTTC
>TRBJ2-1|few|TRBV10-3|.
CAISGLAGLYNEQFF
TGTGCCATCAGTGGTCTAGCCGGCCTCTACAATGAGCAGTTCTTC
>TRBJ2-2|.|TRBV7-9|TRBD1
CASRSQGAEGTGELFF
TGTGCCAGCAGGTCTCAGGGGGCTGAGGGCACCGGGGAGCTGTTTTTT
>TRBJ2-3|.|TRBV6-1|.
CASSMTGSTDTQYF
TGTGCCAGCAGTATGACAGGAAGCACAGATACGCAGTATTTT
>TRBJ1-1|.|TRBV12-3/TRBV12-4|.
CASSTGGTEAFF
TGTGCCAGCAGCACGGGTGGGACTGAAGCTTTCTTT
>TRBJ1-6|.|TRBV3-1/TRBV3-2|.
CASSLPGYNSPLHF
TGTGCCAGCAGCCTCCCGGGGTATAATTCACCCCTCCACTTT
>TRBJ2-1|.|TRBV19|TRBD1
CASSIGGRGINNEQFF
TGTGCCAGTAGTATAGGTGGCAGGGGGATCAACAATGAGCAGTTCTTC
>TRBJ2-3|.|TRBV20-1|TRBD2
CSAAGGDTQYF
TGCAGTGCCGCGGGGGGAGATACGCAGTATTTT
>TRBJ1-2|.|TRBV14|.
CASSQGIFYGYTF
TGTGCCAGCAGCCAAGGTATTTTCTATGGCTACACCTTC
>TRBJ1-1|.|TRBV6-1|TRBD1
CASSAGTGSRSTEAFF
TGTGCCAGCAGTGCCGGGACAGGGTCGCGATCTACTGAAGCTTTCTTT
>TRBJ2-7|.|TRBV11-2|TRBD2
CASSLELASHTSYEQYF
TGTGCCAGCAGCTTAGAACTAGCGTCCCATACCTCCTACGAGCAGTACTTC
>TRBJ1-4|.|TRBV30|TRBD1
CAWSQVGTGTKLFF
TGTGCCTGGAGTCAGGTCGGGACAGGGACAAAACTGTTTTTT